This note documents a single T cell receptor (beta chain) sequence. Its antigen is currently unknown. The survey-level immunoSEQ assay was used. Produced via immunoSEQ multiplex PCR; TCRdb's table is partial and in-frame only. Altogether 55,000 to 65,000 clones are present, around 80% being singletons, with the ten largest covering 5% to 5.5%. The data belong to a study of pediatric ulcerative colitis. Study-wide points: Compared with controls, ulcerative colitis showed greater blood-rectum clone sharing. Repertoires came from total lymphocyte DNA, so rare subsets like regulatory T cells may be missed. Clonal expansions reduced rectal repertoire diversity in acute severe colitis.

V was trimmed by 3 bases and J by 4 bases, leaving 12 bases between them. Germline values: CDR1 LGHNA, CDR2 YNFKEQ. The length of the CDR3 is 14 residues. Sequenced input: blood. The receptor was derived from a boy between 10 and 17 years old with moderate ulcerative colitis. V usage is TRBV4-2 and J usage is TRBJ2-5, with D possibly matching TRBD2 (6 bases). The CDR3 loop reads CASSHPRAGETQYF. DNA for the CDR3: TGTGCCAGCAGCCATCCCCGAGCGGGAGAGACCCAGTACTTC.